This passage covers 13 T cell receptor beta chains from one sample sequenced in a study of shared clonotypes between healthy human individuals. The table came from immunoSEQ multiplex PCR; TCRdb's copy has only in-frame clones and leaves some out. The table has roughly 810,000 clones, approximately 96% seen once; the top ten hold approximately 0.2%. The naive CD8 population came from CD45RO-negative cells selected for CCR7, without terminally differentiated effector memory CD45RA+ cells. The sequencing input was naive CD8+ T cells sorted from blood. Receptors were obtained from a man aged 25-40 years in good health.

CDR3 protein: CASSPGTSGARVQYF. CDR3 DNA: TGTGCCAGCAGCCCAGGGACTAGCGGAGCTAGAGTCCAGTACTTC. The rearrangement uses TRBV7-9 and TRBJ2-5, with 11 positions matching TRBD2. The V segment lost 5 bases and the J segment 10 bases; nucleotides outside the gene matches: 12. CDR3 size: 15 residues. CDR1 is SEHNR and CDR2 is FQNEAQ in the germline V gene (reference sequence).

V and J are TRBV13 and TRBJ2-7; 7 nucleotides line up with TRBD1. V shed 2 bases and J 2 bases; nucleotides not matched to a gene: 9. The length of the CDR3 is 16 residues. Germline V gene sequence: CDR1 PRHDT, CDR2 FYEKMQ (reference sequence). The CDR3 nucleotides are TGTGCCAGCAGCTTAAAGCTGGCCAGGGGGACCTACGAGCAGTACTTC. Residues: CASSLKLARGTYEQYF.

The gene calls are TRBV7-9 and TRBJ2-5, with D perhaps TRBD1 (5 bases). The germline gives CDR1 SEHNR, CDR2 FQNEAQ (reference sequence). Trimming left V 6 bases short and J 1 base short, with 12 bases between. The CDR3 length is 14 residues. CDR3: CASRARQSQETQYF. The CDR3 DNA follows: TGTGCCAGCAGAGCGAGACAGAGCCAAGAGACCCAGTACTTC.

This chain joins TRBV7-2 and TRBJ2-5; the match to TRBD1 covers 9 bases. The CDR3 spans 15 residues. From germline, CDR1 is SGHTA and CDR2 FQGNSA. The trim removed 5 bases at V and 4 bases at J, leaving 8 bases unmatched. In DNA, the CDR3 is TGTGCCAGCAGCACCGATACAGGGGGCTTAGAGACCCAGTACTTC. Translation: CASSTDTGGLETQYF.

This chain joins TRBV9 and TRBJ2-5, with D possibly TRBD2 on 6 matching bases. V was trimmed by 0 bases and J by 4 bases, leaving 10 bases between them. The V gene's germline CDR1 is SGDLS and CDR2 YYNGEE. The length of the CDR3 is 14 residues. CDR3 coding DNA: TGTGCCAGCAGCGTAGAAGGAGGGCGAGAGACCCAGTACTTC. Translation: CASSVEGGRETQYF.

Only one count was recorded for this clone. The chain is built from TRBV7-6 and TRBJ2-1; D call uncertain. Germline lookup yields CDR1 SGHVS and CDR2 FNYEAQ. The V end lost 5 bases, the J end lost 5 bases, and 13 bases lay between the germline ends. The CDR3 is 14 amino acids. CDR3 bases: TGTGCCAGCAGCCGCCCAGGCGTAAACAATGAGCAGTTCTTC. It codes for CASSRPGVNNEQFF.

In regard to this clone: The identical CDR3 is also encoded by other nucleotide sequences in the sample. The rearrangement joins TRBV4-3 to TRBJ1-3; unclear D gene. This CDR3 is 15 amino acids long. Germline V gene sequence: CDR1 LGHNA, CDR2 YSLEER. V lost 1 base to trimming and J lost 1 base, with 8 bases between them. CDR3 loop: CASSQGRGSGNTIYF. The CDR3 DNA reads TGCGCCAGCAGCCAAGGTAGAGGATCTGGAAACACCATATATTTT.

The V call is TRBV11-3, the J call TRBJ2-1; the D gene is possibly TRBD2 (6 bases). The germline gives CDR1 SGHNT, CDR2 YENEEA. The length of the CDR3 is 14 residues. V lost 5 bases and J 6 bases, leaving 14 bases between the germline ends. CDR3 protein: CASSPFGGVNEQFF. In nucleotides, the CDR3 is TGTGCCAGCAGCCCCTTCGGGGGTGTCAATGAGCAGTTCTTC.

This sequence joins TRBV28 and TRBJ2-2; weak D call: TRBD1 (5 bases). From germline, CDR1 is MDHEN and CDR2 SYDVKM. This CDR3 spans 15 amino acids. V dropped 3 bases and J dropped 4 bases, with 12 bases sitting between them. Here the CDR3 reads CASSLAQGPTGELFF. CDR3 in DNA: TGTGCCAGCAGTTTGGCCCAGGGTCCCACCGGGGAGCTGTTTTTT.

The chain recombines TRBV15 with TRBJ2-1, with 7 bases identical to TRBD1. CDR1 is LNHNV, CDR2 YYDKDF, per germline (reference sequence). V trimming: 1 base; J trimming: 6 bases; junction bases outside the gene matches: 6. This CDR3 spans 15 amino acids. CDR3 loop: CATSRVSTGSNEQFF. CDR3 coding DNA: TGTGCCACCAGCAGAGTCTCGACAGGGAGCAATGAGCAGTTCTTC.

This clone was recorded only once. The rearrangement uses TRBV5-1 and TRBJ2-3, with D unclear. V was pared by 0 bases and J by 2 bases, with 7 bases between. This CDR3 contains 14 residues. CDR1 and CDR2 (germline): SGHRS, YFSETQ. In DNA form, the CDR3 reads TGCGCCAGCAGCTTGGTTGTGAACACAGATACGCAGTATTTT. It translates to CASSLVVNTDTQYF.

This rearrangement joins TRBV6-1 to TRBJ2-7; no definite D call. V was cut by 6 bases and J by 3 bases, with 6 bases left in between. The CDR3 length is 11 residues. Germline assignment: CDR1 MNHNS and CDR2 SASEGT. The CDR3 nucleotides are TGTGCCAGCAGGTTCCTCTACGAGCAGTACTTC. Protein: CASRFLYEQYF.

The chain joins TRBV25-1 to TRBJ2-1; 12 nucleotides line up with TRBD2. After removal of 7 bases from V and 4 bases from J, the junction contained 5 bases not matched to a gene. The CDR3 runs 15 residues. In germline, CDR1 is MGHDK, CDR2 SYGVNS. The CDR3 spells CASTRTSGTYNEQFF. The CDR3 DNA is TGTGCCAGCACTAGGACTAGCGGGACGTACAATGAGCAGTTCTTC.